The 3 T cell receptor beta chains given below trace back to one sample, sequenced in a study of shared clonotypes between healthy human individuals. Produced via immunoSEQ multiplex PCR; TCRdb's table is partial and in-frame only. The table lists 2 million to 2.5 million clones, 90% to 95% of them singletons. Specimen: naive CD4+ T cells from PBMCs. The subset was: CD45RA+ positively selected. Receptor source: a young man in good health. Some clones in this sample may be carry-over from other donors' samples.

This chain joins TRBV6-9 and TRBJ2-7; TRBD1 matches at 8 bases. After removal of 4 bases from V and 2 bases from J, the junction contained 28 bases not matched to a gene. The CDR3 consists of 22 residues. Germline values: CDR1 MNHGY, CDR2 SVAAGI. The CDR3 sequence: CASSSPPDRDPVGRVDTYEQYF. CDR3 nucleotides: TGTGCCAGCAGTTCCCCCCCGGACAGGGACCCTGTGGGGCGGGTGGATACCTACGAGCAGTACTTC.

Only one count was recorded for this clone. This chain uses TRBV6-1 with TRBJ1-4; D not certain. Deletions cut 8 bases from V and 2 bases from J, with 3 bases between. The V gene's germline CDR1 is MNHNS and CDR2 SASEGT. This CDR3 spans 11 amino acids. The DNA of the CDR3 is TGTGCCAGCTGGACTAATGAAAAACTGTTTTTT. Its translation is CASWTNEKLFF.

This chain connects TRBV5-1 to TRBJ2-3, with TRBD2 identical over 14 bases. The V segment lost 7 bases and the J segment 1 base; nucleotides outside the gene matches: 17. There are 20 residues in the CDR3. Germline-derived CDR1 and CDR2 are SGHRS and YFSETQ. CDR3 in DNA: TGCGCCAGCCTCAGGGGGCCGACTAGCGGGAGGGCCATGGGCACAGATACGCAGTATTTT. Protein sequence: CASLRGPTSGRAMGTDTQYF.